Below are 16 T cell receptor beta chains sequenced from a single sample in a study of vaccination and CD4 T cells after COVID-19. MiXCR, run by TCRdb on the PCR reads, gives a single entry per CDR3 protein. The sample lists 35,000 to 45,000 distinct CDR3 sequences, around 35% seen once, with about 5.3% in the top ten. Described time point: late sampling 161 to 241 days after vaccination in a few convalescent patients. Sequencing used CD4+ T cells from blood, obtained about 7 months after SARS-CoV-2 vaccination. Source of these receptors: a human donor who had recovered from COVID-19.

V is TRBV11-2 and J is TRBJ2-7; D tentatively reads TRBD1 or TRBD2 (5 bases each). V was trimmed by 5 bases and J by 0 bases, leaving 17 bases between them. Per germline, CDR1 SGHAT and CDR2 FQNNGV. The CDR3 length is 16 residues. This CDR3 reads CASSRLWGTDSYEQYF. CDR3 DNA sequence: TGTGCCAGCAGCCGACTTTGGGGGACGGACTCCTACGAGCAGTACTTC. The variable domain in full, with the rest retrieved from reference TRBV11-2 and TRBJ2-7, is EAGVAQSPRYKIIEKRQSVAFWCNPISGHATLYWYQQILGQGPKLLIQFQNNGVVDDSQLPKDRFSAERLKGVDSTLKIQPAKLEDSAVYLCASSRLWGTDSYEQYFGPGTRLTVT.

The V and J genes are TRBV28 and TRBJ2-1; tentatively, D is TRBD1 (6 bases). Trimming took 7 bases from V and 0 from J, leaving 16 bases between them. The CDR3 extends over 16 amino acids. Germline CDR1 reads MDHEN; CDR2 reads SYDVKM. CDR3 amino acids: CASNPRGGSSYNEQFF. The DNA of the CDR3 is TGTGCCAGCAACCCCAGGGGCGGCAGCTCCTACAATGAGCAGTTCTTC. The full variable domain, in which reference TRBV28 and TRBJ2-1 provide the parts outside the CDR3, is DVKVTQSSRYLVKRTGEKVFLECVQDMDHENMFWYRQDPGLGLRLIYFSYDVKMKEKGDIPEGYSVSREKKERFSLILESASTNQTSMYLCASNPRGGSSYNEQFFGPGTRLTVL.

This clonotype was observed a handful of times. V and J are TRBV6-1 and TRBJ1-5, with D perhaps matching TRBD1 (5 bases). The V end was cut by 7 bases, the J end by 3 bases, with 10 bases between. The germline CDR1 and CDR2 sequences are MNHNS and SASEGT. The CDR3 consists of 13 residues. The DNA for the CDR3 is TGTGCCAGCACCTGGGGGTTCAATCAGCCCCAGCATTTT. Its translation: CASTWGFNQPQHF.

Written as DNA, the CDR3 is TGTGCCAGCAGCTTGTACCGGGACATTAGGGAAGAGACCCAGTACTTC. This translates into CASSLYRDIREETQYF. V usage is TRBV7-2 and J usage is TRBJ2-5, with D tentatively TRBD1 (6 bases). The V and J ends lost 3 bases and 3 bases respectively, with 17 bases between them. The CDR3 consists of 16 residues. Germline CDR1 reads SGHTA; CDR2 reads FQGNSA.

This clonotype came up a few times. This chain connects TRBV7-8 to TRBJ1-1; 8 bases are a match to TRBD1. The CDR3 has 14 residues. Germline V gene lookup returns CDR1 SGHVS and CDR2 FQNEAQ. Trimming removed 3 bases from V and 6 bases from J; junction bases left unmatched: 6. The CDR3, as DNA: TGTGCCAGCAGCTTCGACAGGGGATTCGCTGAAGCTTTCTTT. As protein: CASSFDRGFAEAFF.

This rearrangement joins TRBV4-3 to TRBJ2-1, with D possibly matching TRBD1 (5 bases). Germline V lookup: CDR1 LGHNA, CDR2 YSLEER. V was trimmed by 0 bases and J by 2 bases, leaving 11 bases between them. This CDR3 contains 16 residues. For the CDR3, the DNA is TGCGCCAGCAGCCAAGAAGGGGCGCCCCCCTACAATGAGCAGTTCTTC. It codes for CASSQEGAPPYNEQFF.

The chain has TRBV20-1 and TRBJ2-7, with 10 bases fitting TRBD2. The germline V gene encodes CDR1 DFQATT and CDR2 SNEGSKA (reference sequence). V was pared by 6 bases and J by 2 bases, with 13 bases of the junction left unmatched. CDR3 length: 16 amino acids. This CDR3 is CSAQPHTSGATYEQYF. CDR3 in DNA: TGCAGTGCCCAACCACATACTAGCGGGGCCACCTACGAGCAGTACTTC.

This clonotype was counted a few times. The V gene is TRBV19, the J gene TRBJ2-1; 9 positions agree with TRBD1. V lost 3 bases to trimming and J lost 3 bases; unmatched junction nucleotides: 3. Germline CDR1 and CDR2: LNHDA and SQIVND (reference sequence). CDR3 size: 15 residues. Written as DNA, the CDR3 is TGTGCCAGTAGTATGGGGACAGGGAACTACAATGAGCAGTTCTTC. Its translation is CASSMGTGNYNEQFF.

This clonotype was counted only a few times. The V gene is TRBV15, the J gene TRBJ1-2; 9 bases are a match to TRBD1. V lost 6 bases and J lost 5; bases outside the gene matches: 13. Looked up from germline, CDR1 is LNHNV and CDR2 is YYDKDF (reference sequence). The CDR3 has 16 amino acids. The CDR3 region is CATRAGTGSVSYGYTF. CDR3 sequence (DNA): TGTGCCACCAGGGCTGGGACAGGGTCAGTCTCATATGGCTACACCTTC.

V usage is TRBV15 and J usage is TRBJ2-7, with D possibly being TRBD2 (6 bases). Germline V lookup: CDR1 LNHNV, CDR2 YYDKDF (reference sequence). The V and J ends lost 0 bases and 4 bases respectively, with 13 bases between them. The CDR3 is made up of 15 amino acids. Written as DNA, the CDR3 is TGTGCCACCAGCAGAGATTGGGACTCTTGGTACGAGCAGTACTTC. This gives the protein CATSRDWDSWYEQYF.

Here the CDR3 reads CASSPTGTEPIGYTF. CDR3 sequence (DNA): TGTGCCAGCAGCCCGACGGGGACAGAACCCATCGGCTACACCTTC. The genes are TRBV11-2 and TRBJ1-2; 7 bases fit TRBD1. Germline V gives CDR1 SGHAT, CDR2 FQNNGV. The trim removed 5 bases at V and 8 bases at J, leaving 14 bases unmatched. The CDR3 consists of 15 residues.

The rearrangement uses TRBV30 and TRBJ2-3; 9 nucleotides align to TRBD2. Germline CDR1 reads GTSNPN; CDR2 reads SVGIG (reference sequence). The CDR3 loop spans 14 amino acids. With 4 bases clipped from V and 1 base from J, the junction kept 3 bases outside the gene matches. Here the CDR3 DNA reads TGTGCCTGGAAGTTAGCGGGAGGCACAGATACGCAGTATTTT. Protein sequence: CAWKLAGGTDTQYF.

The chain is built from TRBV20-1 and TRBJ2-7; a possible D gene is TRBD2 (6 bases). The CDR3 loop spans 14 amino acids. From germline, CDR1 is DFQATT and CDR2 SNEGSKA (reference sequence). V was pared by 6 bases and J by 0 bases, with 15 bases between. CDR3: CSAPLGGSSYEQYF. The CDR3 DNA is TGCAGTGCCCCTCTAGGAGGGAGCTCCTACGAGCAGTACTTC.

In this sample, this clonotype turned up many times. The J gene is TRBJ1-5, the V gene TRBV20-1; TRBD1 might be the D (6 bases). The CDR3 contains 13 residues. V lost 3 bases, J lost 7 bases, and 13 bases lay in between. Looked up from germline, CDR1 is DFQATT and CDR2 is SNEGSKA (reference sequence). CDR3 in DNA: TGCAGTGCTAGGGACAGTCCGGAACAGCCCCAGCATTTT. This sequence encodes CSARDSPEQPQHF.

This clonotype was counted only a few times. The V and J genes are TRBV24-1 and TRBJ2-7; 7 nucleotides align to TRBD1. Trimming at V came to 2 bases and at J to 5 bases, leaving 8 bases not matched to a gene. CDR3 length: 15 residues. Germline V gene data show CDR1 as KGHDR and CDR2 as SFDVKD. CDR3 amino acids: CATSDSDRVGDEQYF. CDR3 DNA: TGTGCCACCAGTGATTCAGACAGGGTGGGCGACGAGCAGTACTTC.

The chain is built from TRBV28 and TRBJ2-1; 8 bases match TRBD2. With 5 bases clipped from V and 0 bases from J, the junction kept 3 bases outside the gene matches. Germline V CDR1 and CDR2: MDHEN, SYDVKM. The CDR3 is made up of 15 amino acids. The CDR3 spells CASSRSGSSYNEQFF. For the CDR3, the DNA is TGTGCCAGCAGTCGGAGCGGGAGCTCCTACAATGAGCAGTTCTTC.